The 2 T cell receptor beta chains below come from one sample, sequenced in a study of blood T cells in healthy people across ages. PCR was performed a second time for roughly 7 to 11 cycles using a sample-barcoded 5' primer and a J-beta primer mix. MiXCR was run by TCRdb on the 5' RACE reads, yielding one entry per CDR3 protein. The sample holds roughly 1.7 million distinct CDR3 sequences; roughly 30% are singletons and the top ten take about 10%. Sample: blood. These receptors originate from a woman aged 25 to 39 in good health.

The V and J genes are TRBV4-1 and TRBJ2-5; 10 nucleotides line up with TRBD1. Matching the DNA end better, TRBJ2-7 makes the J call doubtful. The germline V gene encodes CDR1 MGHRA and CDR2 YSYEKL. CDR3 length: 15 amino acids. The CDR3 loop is CASSQDGTGENEQYF. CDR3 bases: TGCGCCAGCAGCCAAGATGGGACAGGGGAGAACGAGCAGTACTTC.

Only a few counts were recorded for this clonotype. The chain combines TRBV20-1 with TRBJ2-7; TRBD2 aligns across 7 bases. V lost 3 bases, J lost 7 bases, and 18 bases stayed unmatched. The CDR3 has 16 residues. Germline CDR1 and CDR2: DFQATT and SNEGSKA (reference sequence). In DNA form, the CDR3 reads TGCAGTGCTAGTAGTGTTGCTAGCGGACTCGTTTGGGAGCAGTACTTC. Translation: CSASSVASGLVWEQYF.